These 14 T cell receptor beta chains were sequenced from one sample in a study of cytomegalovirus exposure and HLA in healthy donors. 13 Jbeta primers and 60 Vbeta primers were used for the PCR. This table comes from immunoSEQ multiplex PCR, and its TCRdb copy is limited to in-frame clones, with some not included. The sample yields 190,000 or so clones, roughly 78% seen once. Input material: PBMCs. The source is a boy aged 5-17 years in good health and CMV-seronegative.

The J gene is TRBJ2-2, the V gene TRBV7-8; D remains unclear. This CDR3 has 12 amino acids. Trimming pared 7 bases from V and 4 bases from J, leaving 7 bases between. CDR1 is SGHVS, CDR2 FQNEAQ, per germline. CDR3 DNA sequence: TGTGCCAGCACCCTCTTCACCGGGGAGCTGTTTTTT. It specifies CASTLFTGELFF.

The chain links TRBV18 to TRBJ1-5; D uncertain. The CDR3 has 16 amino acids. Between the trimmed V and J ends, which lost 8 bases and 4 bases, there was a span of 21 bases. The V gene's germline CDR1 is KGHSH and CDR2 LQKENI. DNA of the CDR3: TGTGCCAGCACCCTCCACCGGCCGGGAGATAATCAGCCCCAGCATTTT. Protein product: CASTLHRPGDNQPQHF. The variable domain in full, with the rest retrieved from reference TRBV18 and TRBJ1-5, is NAGVMQNPRHLVRRRGQEARLRCSPMKGHSHVYWYRQLPEEGLKFMVYLQKENIIDESGMPKERFSAEFPKEGPSILRIQQVVRGDSAAYFCASTLHRPGDNQPQHFGDGTRLSIL.

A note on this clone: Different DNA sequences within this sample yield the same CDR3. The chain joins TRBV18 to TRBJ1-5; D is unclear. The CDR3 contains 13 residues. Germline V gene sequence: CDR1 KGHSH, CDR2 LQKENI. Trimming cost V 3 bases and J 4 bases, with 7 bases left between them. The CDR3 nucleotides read TGTGCCAGCTCACCGAGCGGAAATCAGCCCCAGCATTTT. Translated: CASSPSGNQPQHF.

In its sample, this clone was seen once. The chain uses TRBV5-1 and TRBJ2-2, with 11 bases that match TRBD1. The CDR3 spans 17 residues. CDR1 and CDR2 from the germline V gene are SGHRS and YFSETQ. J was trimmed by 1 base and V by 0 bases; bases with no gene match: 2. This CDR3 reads CASSLAGQGVNTGELFF. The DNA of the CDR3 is TGCGCCAGCAGCTTGGCGGGACAGGGGGTGAACACCGGGGAGCTGTTTTTT.

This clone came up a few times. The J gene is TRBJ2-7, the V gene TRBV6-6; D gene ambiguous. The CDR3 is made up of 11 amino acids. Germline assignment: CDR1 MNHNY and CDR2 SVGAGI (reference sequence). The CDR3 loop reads CATTLWSEQYF. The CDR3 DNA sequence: TGTGCTACCACCCTGTGGAGCGAGCAGTACTTC.

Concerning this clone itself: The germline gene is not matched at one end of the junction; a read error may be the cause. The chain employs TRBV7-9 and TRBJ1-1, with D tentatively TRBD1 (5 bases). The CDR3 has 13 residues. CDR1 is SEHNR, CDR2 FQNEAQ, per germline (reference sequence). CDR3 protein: CSSSFLGGAEAFF. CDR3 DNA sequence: TGTTCCAGCAGCTTTTTGGGGGGGGCTGAAGCTTTCTTT.

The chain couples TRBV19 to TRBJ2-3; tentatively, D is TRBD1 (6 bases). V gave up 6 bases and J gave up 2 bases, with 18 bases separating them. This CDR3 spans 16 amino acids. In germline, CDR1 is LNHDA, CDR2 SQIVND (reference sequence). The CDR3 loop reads CASSIRMGHLTDTQYF. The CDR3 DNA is TGTGCCAGTAGCATACGGATGGGACACCTCACAGATACGCAGTATTTT.

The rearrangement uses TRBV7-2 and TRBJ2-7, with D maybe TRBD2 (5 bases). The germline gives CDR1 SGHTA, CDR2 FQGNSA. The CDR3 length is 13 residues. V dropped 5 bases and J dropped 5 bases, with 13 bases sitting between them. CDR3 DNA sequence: TGTGCCAGCAGCCCTCGGGGTAATGACGAGCAGTACTTC. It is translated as CASSPRGNDEQYF.

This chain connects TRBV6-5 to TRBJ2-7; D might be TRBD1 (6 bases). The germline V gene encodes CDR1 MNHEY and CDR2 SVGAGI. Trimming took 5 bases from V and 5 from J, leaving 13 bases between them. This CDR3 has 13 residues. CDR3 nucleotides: TGTGCCAGCAGTCAACAGGGTACACACGAGCAGTACTTC. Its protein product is CASSQQGTHEQYF.

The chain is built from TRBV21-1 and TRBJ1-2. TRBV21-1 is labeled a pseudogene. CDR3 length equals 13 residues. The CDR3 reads CASSNSGNYGYTF. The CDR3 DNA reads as TGTGCCAGCAGCAATTCGGGTAACTATGGCTACACCTTC.

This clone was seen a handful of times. This CDR3 is CASWRGSGNTEAFF. CDR3 nucleotide sequence: TGTGCCAGTTGGAGGGGAAGCGGGAACACTGAAGCTTTCTTT. The chain joins TRBV6-5 to TRBJ1-1, with D possibly matching TRBD1 (5 bases). CDR1 and CDR2 (germline): MNHEY, SVGAGI. CDR3 length: 14 amino acids. V lost 9 bases and J 1 base, leaving 15 bases between the germline ends.

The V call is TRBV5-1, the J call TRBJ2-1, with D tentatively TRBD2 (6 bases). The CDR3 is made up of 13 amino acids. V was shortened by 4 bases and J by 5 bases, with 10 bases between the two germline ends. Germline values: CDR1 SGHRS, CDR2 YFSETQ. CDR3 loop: CASSVSGNNEQFF. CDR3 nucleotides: TGCGCCAGCAGCGTTAGCGGCAACAATGAGCAGTTCTTC. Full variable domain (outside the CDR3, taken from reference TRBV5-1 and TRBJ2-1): KAGVTQTPRYLIKTRGQQVTLSCSPISGHRSVSWYQQTPGQGLQFLFEYFSETQRNKGNFPGRFSGRQFSNSRSEMNVSTLELGDSALYLCASSVSGNNEQFFGPGTRLTVL.

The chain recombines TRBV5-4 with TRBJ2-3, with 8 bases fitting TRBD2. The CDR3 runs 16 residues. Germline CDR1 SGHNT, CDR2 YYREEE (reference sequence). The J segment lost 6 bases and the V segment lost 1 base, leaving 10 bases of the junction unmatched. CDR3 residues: CASSLIRGRTADTQYF. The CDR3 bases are TGTGCCAGCAGCTTGATTCGCGGGAGGACGGCGGATACGCAGTATTTT.

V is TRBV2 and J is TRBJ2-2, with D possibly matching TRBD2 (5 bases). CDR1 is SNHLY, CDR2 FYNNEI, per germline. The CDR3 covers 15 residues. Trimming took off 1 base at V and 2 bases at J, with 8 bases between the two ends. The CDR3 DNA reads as TGTGCCAGCAGTGAAGGAGCGGTAAACACCGGGGAGCTGTTTTTT. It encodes CASSEGAVNTGELFF.